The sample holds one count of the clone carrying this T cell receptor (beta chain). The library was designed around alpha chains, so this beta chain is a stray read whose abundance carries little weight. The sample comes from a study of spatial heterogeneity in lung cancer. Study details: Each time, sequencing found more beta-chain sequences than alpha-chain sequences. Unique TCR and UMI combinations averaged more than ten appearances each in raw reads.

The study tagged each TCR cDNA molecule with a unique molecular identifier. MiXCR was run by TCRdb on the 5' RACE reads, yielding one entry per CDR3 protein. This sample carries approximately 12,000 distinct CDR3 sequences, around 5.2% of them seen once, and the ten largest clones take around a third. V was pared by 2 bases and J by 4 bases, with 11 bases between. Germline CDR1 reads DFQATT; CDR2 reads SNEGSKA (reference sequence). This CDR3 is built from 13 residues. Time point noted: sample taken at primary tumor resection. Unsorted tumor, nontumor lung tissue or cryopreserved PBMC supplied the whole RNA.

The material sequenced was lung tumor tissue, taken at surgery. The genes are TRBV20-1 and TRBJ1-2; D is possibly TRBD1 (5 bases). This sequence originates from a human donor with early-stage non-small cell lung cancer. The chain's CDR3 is CSARPNRPYGYTF. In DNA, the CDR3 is TGCAGTGCTAGACCTAACAGGCCCTATGGCTACACCTTC.